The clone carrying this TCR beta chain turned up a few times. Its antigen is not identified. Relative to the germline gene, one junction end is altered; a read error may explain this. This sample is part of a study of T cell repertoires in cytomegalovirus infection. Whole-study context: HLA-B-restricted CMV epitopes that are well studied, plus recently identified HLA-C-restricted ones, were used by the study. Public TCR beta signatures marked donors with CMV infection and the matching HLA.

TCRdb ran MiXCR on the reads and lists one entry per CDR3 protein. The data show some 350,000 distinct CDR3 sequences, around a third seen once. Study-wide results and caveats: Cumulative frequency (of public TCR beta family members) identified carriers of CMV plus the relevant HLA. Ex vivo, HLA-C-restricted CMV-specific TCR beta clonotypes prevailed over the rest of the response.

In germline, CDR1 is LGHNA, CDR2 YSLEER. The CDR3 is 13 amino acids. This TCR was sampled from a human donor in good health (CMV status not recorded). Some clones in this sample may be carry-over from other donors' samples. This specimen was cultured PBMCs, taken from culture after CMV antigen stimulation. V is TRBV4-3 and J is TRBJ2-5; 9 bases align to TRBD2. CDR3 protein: CASSQAAGGPPVF. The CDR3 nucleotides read TGCGCCAGCAGCCAAGCGGCGGGAGGGCCTCCGGTCTTC.